This is a list of T cell receptor beta chains from one sample in a study of T cell responses to AZD1222 COVID-19 vaccine. Produced via immunoSEQ multiplex PCR; TCRdb's table is partial and in-frame only. The sample lists fewer than 50,000 clones, over 60% seen once, with roughly 7% in the top ten. The input for sequencing was peripheral blood, taken on day 0 of AZD1222 vaccination. The source is an adult in good health. CDR3s include the opening cysteine and the closing phenylalanine or tryptophan. A D gene is named only where the DNA matches it firmly. Clone sizes are given selectively: once, few, many, or a class where the clone is expanded.

D: -
J: TRBJ1-2
V: TRBV7-9
size: -
CDR3: CASSLVESPNYGYTF
DNA: TGTGCCAGCAGCTTAGTTGAATCCCCTAACTATGGCTACACCTTC

D: -
J: TRBJ2-3
V: TRBV12-3/TRBV12-4
size: -
CDR3: CASSPQGTQYF
DNA: TGTGCCAGCAGTCCCCAAGGTACGCAGTATTTT

D: TRBD1
J: TRBJ1-2
V: TRBV27
size: -
CDR3: CASSRKRQGDSGGYTF
DNA: TGTGCCAGCAGTCGCAAACGACAGGGGGATTCAGGGGGCTACACCTTC

D: -
J: TRBJ2-1
V: TRBV6-2/TRBV6-3
size: few
CDR3: CASSYIRTVHNEQFF
DNA: TGTGCCAGCAGTTACATTCGGACGGTACACAATGAGCAGTTCTTC

D: -
J: TRBJ1-1
V: TRBV12-3/TRBV12-4
size: -
CDR3: CASSVRENTEAFF
DNA: TGTGCCAGCAGTGTCAGGGAGAACACTGAAGCTTTCTTT

D: -
J: TRBJ1-2
V: TRBV5-1
size: few
CDR3: CASSLGGRTTPGYTF
DNA: TGCGCCAGCAGCTTAGGCGGACGGACGACCCCTGGCTACACCTTC

D: -
J: TRBJ2-1
V: TRBV18
size: -
CDR3: CASSPPVSFSYNEQFF
DNA: TGTGCCAGCTCACCACCGGTTAGCTTCTCCTACAATGAGCAGTTCTTC

D: TRBD1
J: TRBJ2-7
V: TRBV19
size: few
CDR3: CASSPGQGLYEQYF
DNA: TGTGCCAGTAGTCCGGGACAGGGGCTCTACGAGCAGTACTTC

D: -
J: TRBJ1-6
V: TRBV5-1
size: -
CDR3: CASRPDGSILALHF
DNA: TGCGCCAGCAGACCCGACGGGAGTATTTTAGCCCTCCACTTT

D: -
J: TRBJ1-6
V: TRBV5-4
size: -
CDR3: CASSPDREPSPLHF
DNA: TGTGCCAGCAGCCCGGACCGGGAGCCATCCCCCCTCCACTTT

D: TRBD1
J: TRBJ2-5
V: TRBV11-3
size: once
CDR3: CASSPTGVAKTQYF
DNA: TGTGCCAGCAGCCCGACAGGGGTTGCAAAGACCCAGTACTTC

D: TRBD1
J: TRBJ1-5
V: TRBV10-2
size: -
CDR3: CASSEINGQGPQPQHF
DNA: TGCGCCAGCAGTGAGATCAACGGACAGGGTCCTCAGCCCCAGCATTTT

D: TRBD1
J: TRBJ1-1
V: TRBV5-1
size: -
CDR3: CASSPQGPNTEAFF
DNA: TGCGCCAGCAGCCCACAGGGGCCGAACACTGAAGCTTTCTTT

D: -
J: TRBJ1-2
V: TRBV13
size: few
CDR3: CASSVGYYGYTF
DNA: TGTGCCAGCTCCGTGGGTTACTATGGCTACACCTTC

D: TRBD2
J: TRBJ2-1
V: TRBV7-2
size: -
CDR3: CASRSPGGIEQFF
DNA: TGTGCCAGCAGGTCACCGGGGGGAATTGAGCAGTTCTTC

D: TRBD1
J: TRBJ2-7
V: TRBV28
size: -
CDR3: CASSFSGSGQGNEQYF
DNA: TGTGCCAGCAGTTTTTCCGGCAGCGGACAGGGGAACGAGCAGTACTTC

D: -
J: TRBJ2-1
V: TRBV5-1
size: -
CDR3: CASSATGENNEQFF
DNA: TGCGCCAGCAGCGCGACGGGGGAAAACAATGAGCAGTTCTTC

D: TRBD1
J: TRBJ2-2
V: TRBV5-6
size: once
CDR3: CASRRQGANTGELFF
DNA: TGTGCCAGCAGGCGACAGGGGGCGAACACCGGGGAGCTGTTTTTT

D: TRBD1
J: TRBJ1-5
V: TRBV19
size: -
CDR3: CASSRGTGGSRPQHF
DNA: TGTGCCAGTAGTAGAGGGACAGGGGGCTCACGGCCCCAGCATTTT

D: -
J: TRBJ1-1
V: TRBV3-1/TRBV3-2
size: -
CDR3: CASSQDRGKRGPHTEAFF
DNA: TGTGCCAGCAGCCAAGATCGGGGTAAGAGGGGCCCACACACTGAAGCTTTCTTT

D: -
J: TRBJ1-2
V: TRBV7-2
size: -
CDR3: CASSSANGYGYTF
DNA: TGTGCCAGCAGCTCGGCTAATGGGTATGGCTACACCTTC

D: -
J: TRBJ2-5
V: TRBV20-1
size: -
CDR3: CSASNPPKETQYF
DNA: TGCAGTGCTAGTAATCCCCCTAAAGAGACCCAGTACTTC

D: TRBD2
J: TRBJ2-5
V: TRBV7-2
size: -
CDR3: CASSGRVSGTETQYF
DNA: TGTGCCAGCAGCGGACGAGTTAGCGGGACTGAGACCCAGTACTTC

D: -
J: TRBJ1-6
V: TRBV5-1
size: -
CDR3: CASQDPSSYNSPLHF
DNA: TGCGCCAGTCAGGACCCGAGCTCCTATAATTCACCCCTCCACTTT

D: -
J: TRBJ1-4
V: TRBV5-1
size: -
CDR3: CASSPSKADPTNEKLFF
DNA: TGCGCCAGCAGCCCATCGAAGGCGGACCCAACTAATGAAAAACTGTTTTTT

D: TRBD1
J: TRBJ1-5
V: TRBV6-5
size: few
CDR3: CASSTDRGGNQPQHF
DNA: TGTGCCAGCAGTACAGACAGGGGCGGGAATCAGCCCCAGCATTTT

D: -
J: TRBJ2-3
V: TRBV5-1
size: -
CDR3: CASSLQQFTDTQYF
DNA: TGCGCCAGCAGCTTGCAACAGTTCACAGATACGCAGTATTTT

D: -
J: TRBJ1-3
V: TRBV3-1/TRBV3-2
size: -
CDR3: CASSQEALLGNTIYF
DNA: TGTGCCAGCAGCCAAGAAGCGCTTCTTGGAAACACCATATATTTT

D: TRBD2
J: TRBJ2-7
V: TRBV7-2
size: -
CDR3: CASSLEASGGSHEQYF
DNA: TGTGCCAGCAGCTTAGAAGCTAGCGGGGGATCCCACGAGCAGTACTTC

D: -
J: TRBJ1-1
V: TRBV28
size: -
CDR3: CASSISGQLNTEAFF
DNA: TGTGCCAGCAGTATTTCTGGACAGCTGAACACTGAAGCTTTCTTT

D: TRBD1
J: TRBJ1-1
V: TRBV5-1
size: medium-sized
CDR3: CASSMRQGGTEAFF
DNA: TGCGCCAGCAGCATGAGACAGGGAGGCACTGAAGCTTTCTTT

D: -
J: TRBJ1-1
V: TRBV6-5
size: -
CDR3: CATHQGGGAFF
DNA: TGTGCCACGCATCAGGGCGGGGGAGCTTTCTTT

D: -
J: TRBJ2-5
V: TRBV11-2
size: -
CDR3: CASSLDWQETQYF
DNA: TGTGCCAGCAGCTTAGACTGGCAAGAGACCCAGTACTTC

D: -
J: TRBJ1-5
V: TRBV28
size: -
CDR3: CASSSTPGRGNQPQHF
DNA: TGTGCCAGTAGCTCAACGCCGGGGCGCGGCAATCAGCCCCAGCATTTT

D: -
J: TRBJ1-2
V: TRBV6-2/TRBV6-3
size: -
CDR3: CASSRSRYGYTF
DNA: TGTGCCAGCAGCAGGTCCAGGTATGGCTACACCTTC

D: TRBD1
J: TRBJ2-7
V: TRBV5-4
size: medium-sized
CDR3: CASSFDQGVSYEQYF
DNA: TGTGCCAGCAGCTTCGACCAGGGGGTCTCCTACGAGCAGTACTTC

D: TRBD1
J: TRBJ1-2
V: TRBV18
size: -
CDR3: CASSSPGQDELNGYTF
DNA: TGTGCCAGCTCCTCGCCGGGACAGGACGAACTTAATGGCTACACCTTC

D: TRBD2
J: TRBJ2-2
V: TRBV29-1
size: -
CDR3: CSVFLGLAGVTGELFF
DNA: TGCAGCGTTTTTTTGGGACTAGCGGGAGTCACCGGGGAGCTGTTTTTT

D: -
J: TRBJ1-2
V: TRBV30
size: -
CDR3: CAWSVLGRNYGYTF
DNA: TGTGCCTGGAGTGTCCTCGGACGGAACTATGGCTACACCTTC

D: -
J: TRBJ1-1
V: TRBV11-2
size: -
CDR3: CASSLVGRPNIAFF
DNA: TGTGCCAGCAGCTTAGTTGGACGGCCTAACATCGCTTTCTTT

D: -
J: TRBJ1-4
V: TRBV6-1
size: few
CDR3: CASSDPRKNEKLFF
DNA: TGTGCCAGCAGTGACCCCAGGAAAAATGAAAAACTGTTTTTT

D: -
J: TRBJ2-1
V: TRBV29-1
size: -
CDR3: CSVVGEGSYNEQFF
DNA: TGCAGCGTGGTGGGAGAAGGCTCCTACAATGAGCAGTTCTTC

D: TRBD1
J: TRBJ2-3
V: TRBV5-4
size: -
CDR3: CASSPTGYTDTQYF
DNA: TGTGCCAGCAGCCCGACAGGGTACACAGATACGCAGTATTTT

D: TRBD2
J: TRBJ2-3
V: TRBV19
size: -
CDR3: CASTAGGSSTDTQYF
DNA: TGTGCCAGTACCGCCGGGGGGTCTAGCACAGATACGCAGTATTTT

D: -
J: TRBJ1-1
V: TRBV30
size: few
CDR3: CAWRPGRNTEAFF
DNA: TGTGCCTGGAGGCCAGGGAGGAACACTGAAGCTTTCTTT

D: -
J: TRBJ1-1
V: TRBV11-2
size: -
CDR3: CASSSQWNTEAFF
DNA: TGTGCCAGCAGTTCCCAGTGGAACACTGAAGCTTTCTTT

D: -
J: TRBJ1-2
V: TRBV6-1
size: few
CDR3: CASSEAAVRTRGYTF
DNA: TGTGCCAGCAGTGAAGCGGCGGTCAGGACTCGTGGCTACACCTTC

D: -
J: TRBJ1-2
V: TRBV28
size: -
CDR3: CASSLSSPYGYTF
DNA: TGTGCCAGCAGTTTATCATCCCCTTATGGCTACACCTTC

D: -
J: TRBJ2-3
V: TRBV3-1/TRBV3-2
size: -
CDR3: CASSQDFREKGSDTQYF
DNA: TGTGCCAGCAGCCAAGATTTTCGGGAGAAGGGGTCAGATACGCAGTATTTT

D: -
J: TRBJ1-6
V: TRBV10-2
size: -
CDR3: CASALDYNSPLHF
DNA: TGCGCCAGCGCCTTGGACTATAATTCACCCCTCCACTTT

D: -
J: TRBJ1-5
V: TRBV5-4
size: -
CDR3: CASSKDLGGNQPQHF
DNA: TGTGCCAGCAGCAAGGACCTCGGGGGCAATCAGCCCCAGCATTTT

D: -
J: TRBJ2-1
V: TRBV27
size: -
CDR3: CASTLDPTSSYNEQFF
DNA: TGTGCCAGCACCTTGGACCCGACGAGCTCCTACAATGAGCAGTTCTTC